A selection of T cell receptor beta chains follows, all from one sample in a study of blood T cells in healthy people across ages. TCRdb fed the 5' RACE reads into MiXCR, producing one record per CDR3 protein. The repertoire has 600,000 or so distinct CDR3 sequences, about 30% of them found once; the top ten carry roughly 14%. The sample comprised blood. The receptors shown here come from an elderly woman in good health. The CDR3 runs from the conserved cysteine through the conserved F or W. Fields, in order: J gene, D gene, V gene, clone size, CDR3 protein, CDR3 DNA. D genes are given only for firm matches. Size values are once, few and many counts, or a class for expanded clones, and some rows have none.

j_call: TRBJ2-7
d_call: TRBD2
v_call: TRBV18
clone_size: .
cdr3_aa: CASSFGGGDCEQYF
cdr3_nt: TGCGCCAGCTCCTTTGGCGGGGGGGACTGCGAGCAGTACTTC

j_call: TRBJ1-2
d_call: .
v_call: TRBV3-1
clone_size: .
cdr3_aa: CASSQAQDYGYTF
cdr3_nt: TGTGCCAGCAGCCAAGCTCAGGACTATGGCTACACCTTC

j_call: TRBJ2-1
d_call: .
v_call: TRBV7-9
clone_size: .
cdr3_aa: CASSLLSNEQFF
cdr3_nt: TGTGCCAGCAGCTTACTTTCGAATGAGCAGTTCTTC

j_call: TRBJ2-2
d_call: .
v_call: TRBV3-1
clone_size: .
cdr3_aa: CASSPGVPPGELFF
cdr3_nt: TGTGCCAGCAGCCCCGGGGTCCCACCTGGGGAGCTGTTTTTT

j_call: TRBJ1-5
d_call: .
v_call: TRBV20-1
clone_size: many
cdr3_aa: CSARDEWGSNQPQHF
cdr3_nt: TGCAGTGCTAGAGATGAGTGGGGTAGCAATCAGCCCCAGCATTTT

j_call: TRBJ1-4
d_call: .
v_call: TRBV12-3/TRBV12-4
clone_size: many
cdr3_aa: CASSFTRGGVEKLFF
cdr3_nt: TGTGCCAGCAGTTTCACCCGGGGTGGGGTTGAAAAACTGTTTTTT

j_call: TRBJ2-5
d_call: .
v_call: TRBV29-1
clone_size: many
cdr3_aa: CSVAQGGGETQYF
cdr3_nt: TGCAGCGTTGCCCAGGGTGGAGGGGAGACCCAGTACTTC

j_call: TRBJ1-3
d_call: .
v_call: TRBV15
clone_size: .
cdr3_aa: CATSSPGSSGNTIYF
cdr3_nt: TGTGCCACCAGCAGTCCAGGGTCCTCAGGAAACACCATATATTTT

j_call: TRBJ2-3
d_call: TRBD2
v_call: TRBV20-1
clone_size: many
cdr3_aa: CSALTSGDTDTQYF
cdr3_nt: TGCAGTGCCTTGACTAGCGGGGACACAGATACGCAGTATTTT

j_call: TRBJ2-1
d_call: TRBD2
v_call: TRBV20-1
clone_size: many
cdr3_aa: CSASGGSYNEQFF
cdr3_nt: TGCAGTGCGAGCGGGGGGTCCTACAATGAGCAGTTCTTC

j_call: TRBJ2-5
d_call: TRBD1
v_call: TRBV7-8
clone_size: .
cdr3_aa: CASSLGQARAERYF
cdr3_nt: TGTGCCAGCAGCCTCGGACAGGCTCGGGCTGAGCGGTACTTC

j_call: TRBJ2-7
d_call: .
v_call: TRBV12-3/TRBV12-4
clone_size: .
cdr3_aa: CASSDKPDYEQYF
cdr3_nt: TGTGCCAGCAGTGATAAGCCCGATTACGAGCAGTACTTC

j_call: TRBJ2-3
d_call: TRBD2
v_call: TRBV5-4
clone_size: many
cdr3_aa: CASSRTTSGGSTDTQYF
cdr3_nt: TGTGCCAGCAGCCGCACCACTAGCGGGGGAAGCACAGATACGCAGTATTTT

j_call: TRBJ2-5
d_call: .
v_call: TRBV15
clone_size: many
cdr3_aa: CATSRDYGFRDAWVATQYF
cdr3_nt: TGTGCCACCAGCAGAGATTACGGGTTTCGGGACGCCTGGGTTGCGACCCAGTACTTC

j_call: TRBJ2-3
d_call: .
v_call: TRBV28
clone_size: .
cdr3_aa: CASSPTPDDLQYF
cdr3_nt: TGTGCCAGCAGTCCAACCCCGGACGATCTTCAGTATTTT

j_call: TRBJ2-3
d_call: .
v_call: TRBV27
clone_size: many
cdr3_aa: CASSFAVRTDTQYF
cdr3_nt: TGTGCCAGCAGTTTTGCCGTCCGCACAGATACGCAGTATTTT